Shown below are 28 T cell receptor beta chains from a single sample sequenced in a study of cytomegalovirus exposure and HLA in healthy donors. PCR used 60 Vbeta primers and 13 Jbeta primers. Repertoires were generated with immunoSEQ multiplex PCR, while TCRdb's copy carries only in-frame clones and drops some. The sample's table shows about 51,000 clones. Sequencing was performed on PBMCs. The receptors derive from a man aged 35 to 55 in good health and CMV-seropositive.

The chain uses TRBV6-5 and TRBJ2-5; perhaps TRBD2 as D (6 bases). This CDR3 region has 14 residues. V was pared by 2 bases and J by 11 bases, with 18 bases between. CDR1 is MNHEY, CDR2 SVGAGI, per germline. The CDR3 protein is CASSYGGTSREQYF. The CDR3 DNA sequence: TGTGCCAGCAGTTACGGGGGAACTAGCAGGGAGCAGTACTTC.

The rearrangement links TRBV5-4 to TRBJ2-2; D is unclear. Germline values: CDR1 SGHNT, CDR2 YYREEE (reference sequence). V was pared by 6 bases and J by 6 bases, with 9 bases between. This CDR3 has 12 amino acids. The CDR3 DNA follows: TGTGCCAGCACCCCTCCCTCCGGGGAGCTGTTTTTT. Translation: CASTPPSGELFF.

This rearrangement joins TRBV6-1 to TRBJ1-6, with D uncertain. The CDR3 totals 15 residues. Trimming pared 6 bases from V and 5 bases from J, leaving 14 bases between. The germline V gene encodes CDR1 MNHNS and CDR2 SASEGT. CDR3 nucleotides: TGTGCCAGCAGCTTCACAGTTCACAATAATTCACCCCTCCACTTT. Its protein product is CASSFTVHNNSPLHF.

As regards this clone: The junction departs from the called germline gene at one end, perhaps through a read error. The V and J genes are TRBV7-7 and TRBJ2-2, with 10 nucleotides matching TRBD1. The V gene's germline CDR1 is SSHAT and CDR2 FNYEAQ (reference sequence). The CDR3 runs 15 residues. The CDR3 bases are TGTGCTAGCAGCTCTAGACAGGGGGCGATCGGGGAGCTGTTTTTT. The encoded protein is CASSSRQGAIGELFF.

The V gene is TRBV5-1, the J gene TRBJ2-5, with D hard to call. This CDR3 comprises 13 residues. V dropped 0 bases and J dropped 2 bases, with 5 bases sitting between them. The germline V gene has CDR1 SGHRS and CDR2 YFSETQ. The CDR3 protein is CASSLVPQETQYF. CDR3 DNA sequence: TGCGCCAGCAGCTTGGTCCCGCAAGAGACCCAGTACTTC.

Written as DNA, the CDR3 is TGTGCCAGCAGCATGGTAGCGGGAGCAAATGAGCAGTTCTTC. Its translation: CASSMVAGANEQFF. The chain carries TRBV27 and TRBJ2-1; 9 bases map to TRBD2. This CDR3 has 14 amino acids. In germline, CDR1 is MNHEY, CDR2 SMNVEV (reference sequence). The ends lost 6 bases at V and 7 bases at J; junction bases unmatched: 7.

This chain links TRBV28 with TRBJ2-7, with 9 nucleotides matching TRBD1. In germline, CDR1 is MDHEN, CDR2 SYDVKM. The CDR3 is 16 amino acids. The V and J ends lost 1 base and 2 bases, in that order; junction bases with no gene match: 6. The CDR3 DNA reads TGTGCCAGCAGTTTATTTTCCGGGACAGGGACCTACGAGCAGTACTTC. Protein product: CASSLFSGTGTYEQYF.

The gene calls are TRBV7-9 and TRBJ2-5; D possibly corresponds to TRBD1 (5 bases). The CDR3 extends over 13 amino acids. Germline-derived CDR1 and CDR2 are SEHNR and FQNEAQ (reference sequence). The germline V and J ends were trimmed by 3 bases and 2 bases, with 7 bases remaining between them. CDR3 DNA: TGTGCCAGCAGCTTCAGGGATCAAGAGACCCAGTACTTC. This codes for CASSFRDQETQYF.

With regard to this clone: One end of the junction is discordant with germline, which a read error may explain. V and J are TRBV5-3 and TRBJ2-7, with TRBD2 as a possible D gene (5 bases). TRBV5-3 is annotated as an ORF whose role is uncertain. The CDR3 extends over 11 amino acids. This CDR3 reads CARSLVGETCF. The CDR3, as DNA: TGTGCCAGAAGCTTGGTTGGGGAGACTTGCTTC.

The chain combines TRBV6-1 with TRBJ2-6, with D perhaps TRBD1 (6 bases). Germline loops: CDR1 MNHNS, CDR2 SASEGT. The CDR3 is 18 residues long. The V end was cut by 2 bases, the J end by 0 bases, with 14 bases between. The CDR3 protein is CASSEQGQLSSGANVLTF. Here the CDR3 DNA reads TGTGCCAGCAGTGAACAAGGACAGCTTAGCTCTGGGGCCAACGTCCTGACTTTC.

This chain uses TRBV5-6 with TRBJ2-2; perhaps TRBD1 as D (5 bases). The germline V and J ends were trimmed by 5 bases and 6 bases, with 14 bases remaining between them. The CDR3 loop spans 14 amino acids. CDR1 SGHDT and CDR2 YYEEEE come from the germline V gene. This chain's CDR3 is CASRLQGWAGELFF. DNA for the CDR3: TGTGCCAGCAGACTGCAGGGATGGGCCGGGGAGCTGTTTTTT. Combining the CDR3 with reference TRBV5-6 and TRBJ2-2 gives the whole variable domain DAGVTQSPTHLIKTRGQQVTLRCSPKSGHDTVSWYQQALGQGPQFIFQYYEEEERQRGNFPDRFSGHQFPNYSSELNVNALLLGDSALYLCASRLQGWAGELFFGEGSRLTVL.

V usage is TRBV5-1 and J usage is TRBJ2-1; perhaps TRBD1 as D (6 bases). The V gene's germline CDR1 is SGHRS and CDR2 YFSETQ. The V and J ends lost 4 bases and 0 bases respectively, with 11 bases between them. The CDR3 loop spans 15 amino acids. The CDR3 DNA is TGCGCCAGCAGCCCCCGGGACAACTCCTACAATGAGCAGTTCTTC. This encodes CASSPRDNSYNEQFF.

V is TRBV6-1 and J is TRBJ1-5; D perhaps matches TRBD1 (5 bases). Between the trimmed V and J ends, which lost 1 base and 2 bases, there was a span of 12 bases. This CDR3 has 16 residues. In germline, CDR1 is MNHNS, CDR2 SASEGT. The CDR3 protein is CASSEGTFSGNQPQHF. In nucleotides, the CDR3 is TGTGCCAGCAGTGAAGGGACATTTTCAGGCAATCAGCCCCAGCATTTT.

V is TRBV5-4 and J is TRBJ2-7; a weak D match, TRBD1 (5 bases). The CDR3 has 14 amino acids. V lost 2 bases and J 5 bases, leaving 14 bases between the germline ends. Germline V gene sequence: CDR1 SGHNT, CDR2 YYREEE (reference sequence). CDR3 in amino acids: CASSLSASTDEQYF. CDR3 coding DNA: TGTGCCAGCAGCTTATCCGCATCGACAGACGAGCAGTACTTC.

V is TRBV9 and J is TRBJ2-5, with D perhaps matching TRBD2 (5 bases). Trimming stripped 0 bases from V and 2 bases from J, with 8 bases between. Germline V lookup: CDR1 SGDLS, CDR2 YYNGEE. The CDR3 has 14 amino acids. CDR3 coding DNA: TGTGCCAGCAGCGTAGACGGGATACAAGAGACCCAGTACTTC. This sequence encodes CASSVDGIQETQYF.

This sequence joins TRBV25-1 and TRBJ2-7, with 7 bases aligning to TRBD1. Germline V gene sequence: CDR1 MGHDK, CDR2 SYGVNS. J gave up 3 bases and V 6 bases, and 2 bases lay outside the gene matches. The CDR3 runs to 12 residues. CDR3 region: CASRRDSYEQYF. The DNA of the CDR3 is TGTGCCAGCAGACGGGACAGCTACGAGCAGTACTTC.

The chain recombines TRBV12-5 with TRBJ2-1; 7 bases agree with TRBD2. The CDR3 totals 13 residues. After removal of 2 bases from V and 7 bases from J, the junction contained 2 bases not matched to a gene. Per the germline V gene, CDR1 is LGHNT and CDR2 is FRNRAP. The CDR3 sequence: CASGLLGGNEQFF. The CDR3 nucleotides are TGTGCTAGTGGTTTGCTGGGAGGGAATGAGCAGTTCTTC.

The DNA of the CDR3 is TGCGCCAGCAGCCCAGGGACTAGTAGCCAAGGGGAGCAGTACTTC. It translates to CASSPGTSSQGEQYF. This chain uses TRBV5-1 with TRBJ2-7; 8 nucleotides agree with TRBD2. In germline, CDR1 is SGHRS, CDR2 YFSETQ. CDR3 length: 15 residues. J gave up 7 bases and V 4 bases, and 13 bases lay outside the gene matches.

The chain has TRBV6-5 and TRBJ2-4; TRBD1 matches at 7 bases. Trimming removed 4 bases from V and 8 bases from J; junction bases left unmatched: 5. CDR1 and CDR2 from the germline V gene are MNHEY and SVGAGI. The CDR3 totals 13 residues. The CDR3 protein is CASSSDRRDIQYF. The CDR3 DNA sequence: TGTGCCAGCAGTTCGGACAGGCGGGACATTCAGTACTTC.

V and J are TRBV18 and TRBJ2-2; D not resolved. The CDR3 length is 13 residues. Germline V CDR1 and CDR2: KGHSH, LQKENI. V was clipped by 9 bases and J by 1 base, with 9 bases between them. CDR3: CASGRVNTGELFF. CDR3 DNA sequence: TGTGCCAGTGGGCGAGTGAACACCGGGGAGCTGTTTTTT.

The V gene is TRBV19, the J gene TRBJ1-5; 8 nucleotides align to TRBD1. After removal of 7 bases from V and 0 bases from J, the junction contained 8 bases not matched to a gene. CDR1 is LNHDA and CDR2 is SQIVND in the germline V gene (reference sequence). This CDR3 region has 16 residues. The CDR3 nucleotides are TGTGCCAGTATGGACAGGGTGGAATATAGCAATCAGCCCCAGCATTTT. Translated, it gives CASMDRVEYSNQPQHF. Full variable domain (outside the CDR3, taken from reference TRBV19 and TRBJ1-5): DGGITQSPKYLFRKEGQNVTLSCEQNLNHDAMYWYRQDPGQGLRLIYYSQIVNDFQKGDIAEGYSVSREKKESFPLTVTSAQKNPTAFYLCASMDRVEYSNQPQHFGDGTRLSIL.

This chain uses TRBV7-9 with TRBJ1-5, with D possibly TRBD1 on 5 matching bases. Germline V gene sequence: CDR1 SEHNR, CDR2 FQNEAQ (reference sequence). This CDR3 is built from 16 residues. With 4 bases removed from V and 0 bases from J, the gap between germline ends came to 13 bases. The CDR3 bases are TGTGCCAGCAGCTCGGGGGGGGGAAATAGCAATCAGCCCCAGCATTTT. Translated, it gives CASSSGGGNSNQPQHF. The variable domain in full, with the rest retrieved from reference TRBV7-9 and TRBJ1-5, is DTGVSQNPRHKITKRGQNVTFRCDPISEHNRLYWYRQTLGQGPEFLTYFQNEAQLEKSRLLSDRFSAERPKGSFSTLEIQRTEQGDSAMYLCASSSGGGNSNQPQHFGDGTRLSIL.

This chain uses TRBV4-1 with TRBJ2-7; possibly TRBD2 for D (5 bases). CDR1 is MGHRA and CDR2 is YSYEKL in the germline V gene. V was shortened by 0 bases and J by 6 bases, with 18 bases between the two germline ends. This CDR3 spans 16 amino acids. The CDR3 DNA follows: TGCGCCAGCAGCCAAGATTCCGGGATCCCACCCGCCGAGCAGTACTTC. This sequence encodes CASSQDSGIPPAEQYF.

The rearrangement joins TRBV7-9 to TRBJ2-7, with 10 positions matching TRBD1. CDR1 and CDR2 (germline): SEHNR, FQNEAQ (reference sequence). V dropped 4 bases and J dropped 1; count of bases not matched to a gene: 4. There are 15 residues in the CDR3. In nucleotides, the CDR3 is TGTGCCAGCAGCTCGACAGGGGGCACTTCCTACGAGCAGTACTTC. Its translation: CASSSTGGTSYEQYF.

The chain combines TRBV6-5 with TRBJ1-3; 9 bases agree with TRBD1. CDR1 is MNHEY and CDR2 is SVGAGI in the germline V gene. The V and J ends lost 5 bases and 4 bases, in that order; junction bases with no gene match: 6. The CDR3 consists of 15 residues. CDR3 nucleotides: TGTGCCAGCAGTAGCACAGGGGGCCTGGGAAACACCATATATTTT. It translates to CASSSTGGLGNTIYF.

The gene calls are TRBV5-1 and TRBJ2-7, with D possibly matching TRBD2 (6 bases). This CDR3 comprises 15 residues. Germline-derived CDR1 and CDR2 are SGHRS and YFSETQ. Between the trimmed V and J ends, which lost 1 base and 3 bases, there was a span of 14 bases. The CDR3 bases are TGCGCCAGCAGCTTGTGGAAGGAGGGTAGCTACGAGCAGTACTTC. Encoded protein: CASSLWKEGSYEQYF. The variable domain in full, completed from reference TRBV5-1 and TRBJ2-7, reads KAGVTQTPRYLIKTRGQQVTLSCSPISGHRSVSWYQQTPGQGLQFLFEYFSETQRNKGNFPGRFSGRQFSNSRSEMNVSTLELGDSALYLCASSLWKEGSYEQYFGPGTRLTVT.

The CDR3 coding sequence is TGTGCCAGTAGTATCCCAGGGACAGGGGTTACGCAGTATTTT. It encodes CASSIPGTGVTQYF. The V and J genes are TRBV19 and TRBJ2-3, with 10 bases identical to TRBD1. The ends lost 3 bases at V and 8 bases at J; junction bases unmatched: 5. Germline loops: CDR1 LNHDA, CDR2 SQIVND (reference sequence). This CDR3 region has 14 residues. The variable domain in full, with the rest retrieved from reference TRBV19 and TRBJ2-3, is DGGITQSPKYLFRKEGQNVTLSCEQNLNHDAMYWYRQDPGQGLRLIYYSQIVNDFQKGDIAEGYSVSREKKESFPLTVTSAQKNPTAFYLCASSIPGTGVTQYFGPGTRLTVL.

The CDR3 nucleotides read TGTGCCAGCAGCTTGGTTGGGACAGGTGCCTATGAGCAGTTCTTC. Translating it yields CASSLVGTGAYEQFF. The chain carries TRBV11-2 and TRBJ2-1, with TRBD1 identical over 8 bases. The junction had 9 bases not matched to a gene; V was cut back by 3 bases and J by 8 bases. CDR3 length: 15 amino acids. In germline, CDR1 is SGHAT, CDR2 FQNNGV.